This record concerns one TCR beta chain sequence. Its antigen is not identified. The record originates from a study of response to subunit inactivated influenza vaccine. General study points: Authors suggested few new T cells are recruited by each seasonal influenza vaccination.

Losses at the gene ends were 0 bases for V and 0 bases for J; bases not matched to a gene: 5. This CDR3 contains 16 residues. Looked up from germline, CDR1 is DFQATT and CDR2 is SNEGSKA (reference sequence). Via MiXCR, TCRdb re-called the RT-PCR reads, giving one row per CDR3 protein. The repertoire holds 610,000 or so distinct CDR3 sequences, with about 15% as singletons. This TCR was recovered from a man aged 50 to 59 who received an inactivated influenza vaccine. The sequencing used PBMCs from blood, collected less than 13 days after vaccination. The chain carries TRBV20-1 and TRBJ2-3; 8 bases align to TRBD2. The CDR3 loop reads CSARDPGTRSTDTQYF. CDR3 nucleotides: TGCAGTGCTAGAGATCCCGGGACTAGGAGCACAGATACGCAGTATTTT.